This T cell receptor beta chain was sequenced for a study of T-cell memory formation after mild COVID-19. About the research overall: In these data, TCR clusters were largely donor specific.

Study findings and constraints: Most CD4+ clones that shrank were in CM and EM, while CD8+ ones turned up in EMRA. Whereas later expanders leaned CD4+, clones contracting day 15 to 85 showed a balanced CD4/CD8 makeup.

Germline CDR1 SEHNR, CDR2 FQNEAQ (reference sequence). Trimming took 5 bases from V and 0 from J; bases not matched to a gene: 4. This CDR3 contains 15 residues. MiXCR, run by TCRdb on the 5' RACE reads, gives a single entry per CDR3 protein. The sample has about 29,000 distinct CDR3 sequences, roughly 12% seen once; the top ten hold roughly 15%. This clonotype appeared once. What it recognizes is unknown. V usage is TRBV7-9 and J usage is TRBJ2-7; 10 bases are a match to TRBD2. The sample was PBMCs or a T cell subset sorted from them (not recorded which). The clonotype originates from an adult woman who had mild COVID-19 (a few samples of this study predate the infection). Cell type and time point are not known. The chain's CDR3 is CASSAGLADSYEQYF. The CDR3 DNA reads as TGTGCCAGCAGCGCCGGACTAGCGGACTCCTACGAGCAGTACTTC.